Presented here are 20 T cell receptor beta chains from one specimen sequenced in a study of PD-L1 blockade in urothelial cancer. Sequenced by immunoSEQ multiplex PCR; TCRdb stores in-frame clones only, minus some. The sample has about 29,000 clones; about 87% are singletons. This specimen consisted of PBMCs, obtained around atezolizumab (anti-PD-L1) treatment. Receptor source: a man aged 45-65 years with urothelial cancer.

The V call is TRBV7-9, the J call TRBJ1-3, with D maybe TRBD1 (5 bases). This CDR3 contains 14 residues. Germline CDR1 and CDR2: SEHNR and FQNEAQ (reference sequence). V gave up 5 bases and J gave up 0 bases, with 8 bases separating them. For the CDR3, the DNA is TGTGCCAGCAGCCCGGGACTCTCTGGAAACACCATATATTTT. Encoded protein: CASSPGLSGNTIYF.

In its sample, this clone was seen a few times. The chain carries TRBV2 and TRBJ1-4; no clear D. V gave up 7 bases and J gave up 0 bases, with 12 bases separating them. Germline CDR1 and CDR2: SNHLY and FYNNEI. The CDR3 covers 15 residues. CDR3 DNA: TGTGCCAGCATACTAGCCTTTGCAACTAATGAAAAACTGTTTTTT. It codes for CASILAFATNEKLFF.

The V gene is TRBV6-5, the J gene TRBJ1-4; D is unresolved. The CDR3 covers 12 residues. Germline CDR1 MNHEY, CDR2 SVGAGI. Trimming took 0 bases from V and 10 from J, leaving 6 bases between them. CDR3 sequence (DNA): TGTGCCAGCAGTTACTCAGAGGGAAAACTGTTTTTT. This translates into CASSYSEGKLFF.

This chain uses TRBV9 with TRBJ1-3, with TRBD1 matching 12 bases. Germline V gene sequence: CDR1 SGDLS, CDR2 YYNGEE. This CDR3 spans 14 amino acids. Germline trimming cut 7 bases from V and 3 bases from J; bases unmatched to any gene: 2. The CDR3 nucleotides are TGTGCCAGCGGGACAGGGGGCTTTGGAAACACCATATATTTT. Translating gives CASGTGGFGNTIYF.

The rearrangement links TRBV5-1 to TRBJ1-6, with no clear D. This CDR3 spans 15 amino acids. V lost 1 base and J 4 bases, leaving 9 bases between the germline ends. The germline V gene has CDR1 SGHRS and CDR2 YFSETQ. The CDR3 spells CASSLLATYNSPLHF. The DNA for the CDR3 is TGCGCCAGCAGCTTGCTTGCGACTTATAATTCACCCCTCCACTTT.

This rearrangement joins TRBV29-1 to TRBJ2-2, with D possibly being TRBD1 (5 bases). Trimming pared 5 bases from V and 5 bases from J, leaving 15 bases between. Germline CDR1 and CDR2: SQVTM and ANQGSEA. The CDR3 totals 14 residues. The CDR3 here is CSVRGQRVTGELFF. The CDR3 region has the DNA TGCAGCGTTAGGGGTCAGCGAGTAACCGGGGAGCTGTTTTTT.

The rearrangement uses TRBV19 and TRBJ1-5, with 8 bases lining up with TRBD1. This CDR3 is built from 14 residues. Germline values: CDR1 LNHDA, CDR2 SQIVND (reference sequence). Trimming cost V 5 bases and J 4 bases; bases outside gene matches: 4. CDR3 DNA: TGTGCCAGTAGTTGGACAGGGCAAAATCAGCCCCAGCATTTT. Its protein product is CASSWTGQNQPQHF.

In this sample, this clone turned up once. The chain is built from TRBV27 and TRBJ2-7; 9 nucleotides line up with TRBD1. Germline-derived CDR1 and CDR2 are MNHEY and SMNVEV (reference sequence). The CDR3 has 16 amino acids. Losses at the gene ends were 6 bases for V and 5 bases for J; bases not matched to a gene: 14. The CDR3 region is CASRFRPGQGLHEQYF. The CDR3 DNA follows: TGTGCCAGCAGATTTCGACCGGGACAGGGCTTGCACGAGCAGTACTTC.

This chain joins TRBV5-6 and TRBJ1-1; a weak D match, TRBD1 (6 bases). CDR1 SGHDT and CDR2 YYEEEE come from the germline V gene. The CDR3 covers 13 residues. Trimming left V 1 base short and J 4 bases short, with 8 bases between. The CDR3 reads CASSLQGGTEAFF. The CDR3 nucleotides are TGTGCCAGCAGCTTGCAAGGGGGCACTGAAGCTTTCTTT. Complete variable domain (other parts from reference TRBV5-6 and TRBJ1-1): DAGVTQSPTHLIKTRGQQVTLRCSPKSGHDTVSWYQQALGQGPQFIFQYYEEEERQRGNFPDRFSGHQFPNYSSELNVNALLLGDSALYLCASSLQGGTEAFFGQGTRLTVV.

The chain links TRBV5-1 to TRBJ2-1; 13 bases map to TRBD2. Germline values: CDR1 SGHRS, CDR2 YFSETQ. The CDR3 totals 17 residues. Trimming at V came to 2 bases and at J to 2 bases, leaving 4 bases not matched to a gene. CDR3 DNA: TGCGCCAGCAGCTTCGCCGGGACTAGCGGGACCTACAATGAGCAGTTCTTC. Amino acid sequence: CASSFAGTSGTYNEQFF.

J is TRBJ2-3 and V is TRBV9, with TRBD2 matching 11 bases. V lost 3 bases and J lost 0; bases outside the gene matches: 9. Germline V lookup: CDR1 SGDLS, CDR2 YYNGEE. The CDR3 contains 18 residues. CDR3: CASSATSGSSSSTDTQYF. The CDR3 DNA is TGTGCCAGCAGCGCAACTAGCGGGAGTTCTTCTAGCACAGATACGCAGTATTTT.

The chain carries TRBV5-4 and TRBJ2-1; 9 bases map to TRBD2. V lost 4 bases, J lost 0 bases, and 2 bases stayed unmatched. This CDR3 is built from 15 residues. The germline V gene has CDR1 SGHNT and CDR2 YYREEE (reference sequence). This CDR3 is CASSLAGPSYNEQFF. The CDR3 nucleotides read TGTGCCAGCAGCCTAGCGGGGCCCTCCTACAATGAGCAGTTCTTC.

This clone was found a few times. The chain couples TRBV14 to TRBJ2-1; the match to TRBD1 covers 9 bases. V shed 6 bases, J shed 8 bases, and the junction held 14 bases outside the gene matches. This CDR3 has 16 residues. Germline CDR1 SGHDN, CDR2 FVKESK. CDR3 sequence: CASSPGQGTGKHEQFF. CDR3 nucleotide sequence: TGTGCCAGCAGTCCCGGACAGGGGACTGGAAAGCATGAGCAGTTCTTC.

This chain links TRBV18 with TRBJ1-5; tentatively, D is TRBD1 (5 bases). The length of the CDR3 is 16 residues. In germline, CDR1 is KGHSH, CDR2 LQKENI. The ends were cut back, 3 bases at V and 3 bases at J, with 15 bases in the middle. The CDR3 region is CASSPDRDRTNQPQHF. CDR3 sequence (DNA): TGTGCCAGCTCACCCGACAGAGATAGGACCAATCAGCCCCAGCATTTT.

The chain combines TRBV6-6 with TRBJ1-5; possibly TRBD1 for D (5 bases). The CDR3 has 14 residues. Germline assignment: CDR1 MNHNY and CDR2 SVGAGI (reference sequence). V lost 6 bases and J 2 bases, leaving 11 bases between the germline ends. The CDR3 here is CASRSSGGNQPQHF. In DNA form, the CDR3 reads TGTGCCAGCAGGTCCTCGGGGGGCAATCAGCCCCAGCATTTT.

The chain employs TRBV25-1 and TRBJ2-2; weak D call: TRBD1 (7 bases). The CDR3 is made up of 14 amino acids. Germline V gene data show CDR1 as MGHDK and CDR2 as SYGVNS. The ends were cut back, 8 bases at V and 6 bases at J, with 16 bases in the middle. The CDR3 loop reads CASGGTAPPGELFF. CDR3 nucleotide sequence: TGTGCCAGCGGCGGGACAGCTCCCCCCGGGGAGCTGTTTTTT. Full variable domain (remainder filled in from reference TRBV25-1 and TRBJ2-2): EADIYQTPRYLVIGTGKKITLECSQTMGHDKMYWYQQDPGMELHLIHYSYGVNSTEKGDLSSESTVSRIRTEHFPLTLESARPSHTSQYLCASGGTAPPGELFFGEGSRLTVL.

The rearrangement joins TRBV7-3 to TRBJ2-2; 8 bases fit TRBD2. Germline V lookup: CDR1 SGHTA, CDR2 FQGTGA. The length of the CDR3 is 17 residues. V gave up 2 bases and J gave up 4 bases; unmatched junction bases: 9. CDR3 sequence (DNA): TGTGCCAGCAGCTTAGGGGCGGCGGGGGGATTCACCGGGGAGCTGTTTTTT. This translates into CASSLGAAGGFTGELFF.

CDR3 amino acids: CASSFIGQGGYGYTF. CDR3 nucleotides: TGTGCCAGCAGCTTCATCGGGCAGGGAGGATATGGCTACACCTTC. This chain links TRBV7-9 with TRBJ1-2; weak D call: TRBD1 (5 bases). The CDR3 spans 15 residues. Germline-derived CDR1 and CDR2 are SEHNR and FQNEAQ (reference sequence). V gave up 3 bases and J gave up 5 bases, with 16 bases separating them.

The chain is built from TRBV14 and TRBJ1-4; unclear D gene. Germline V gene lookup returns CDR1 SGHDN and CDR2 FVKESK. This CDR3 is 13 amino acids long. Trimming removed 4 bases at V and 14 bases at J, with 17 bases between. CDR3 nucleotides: TGTGCCAGCAGCCTCCTTATATGGCAGTTTCTGTTTTTT. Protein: CASSLLIWQFLFF.

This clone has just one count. CDR3 sequence: CAISLAGRTGGTDTQYF. CDR3 bases: TGTGCCATCAGCCTCGCGGGCCGGACAGGGGGCACAGATACGCAGTATTTT. V usage is TRBV10-3 and J usage is TRBJ2-3; 9 positions agree with TRBD1. Germline V gene data show CDR1 as ENHRY and CDR2 as SYGVKD. Germline trimming cut 6 bases from V and 1 base from J; bases unmatched to any gene: 11. The CDR3 sequence is 17 residues long.